The rows below give T cell receptor beta chains drawn from one sample of a study of read filtering for tumor transcriptome and immune sequencing. TCRdb independently ran MiXCR on the reads; one entry per CDR3 protein. The data contain about 47,000 distinct CDR3 sequences, about an eighth of them singletons. Sequencing input: a population of CD138-negative cells sorted from bone marrow. The receptors derive from a donor aged 40 or older with multiple myeloma. CDR3s include the opening cysteine and the closing phenylalanine or tryptophan. Each record gives: clone size, D gene, J gene, CDR3 length, V gene, CDR3 DNA, CDR3 protein. D genes are given only for firm matches. Clone size is stated in some rows and not others, as once, few, many or a class when expanded.

clone size: many
D gene: TRBD2
J gene: TRBJ2-1
CDR3 length: 16
V gene: TRBV4-1
CDR3 DNA: TGCGCCAGCAGCCAACCCCGTAGCGGGGCTTACAATGAGCAGTTCTTC
CDR3 protein: CASSQPRSGAYNEQFF

clone size: many
D gene: NA
J gene: TRBJ1-1
CDR3 length: 13
V gene: TRBV6-2/TRBV6-3
CDR3 DNA: TGTGCCAGCAGTCCGAGGACGGCAGGGGAAGCTTTCTTT
CDR3 protein: CASSPRTAGEAFF

clone size: many
D gene: TRBD1
J gene: TRBJ1-1
CDR3 length: 15
V gene: TRBV20-1
CDR3 DNA: TGCAGTGCCACTTCAGGGGGATCGATGAACACTGAAGCTTTCTTT
CDR3 protein: CSATSGGSMNTEAFF

clone size: NA
D gene: NA
J gene: TRBJ2-1
CDR3 length: 11
V gene: TRBV29-1
CDR3 DNA: TGCAGCGTTCTGTTGAGGAATGAACGGTTCTTC
CDR3 protein: CSVLLRNERFF

clone size: many
D gene: NA
J gene: TRBJ2-4
CDR3 length: 15
V gene: TRBV7-2
CDR3 DNA: TGTGCCAGCAGCTTAAATATTATAGCCAAAAACATTCAGTACTTC
CDR3 protein: CASSLNIIAKNIQYF

clone size: many
D gene: NA
J gene: TRBJ1-5
CDR3 length: 13
V gene: TRBV20-1
CDR3 DNA: TGCAGTGTCCAGGAGCAGAGTAATCAGCCCCAGCATTTT
CDR3 protein: CSVQEQSNQPQHF

clone size: many
D gene: TRBD2
J gene: TRBJ2-3
CDR3 length: 16
V gene: TRBV20-1
CDR3 DNA: TGCAGTGCTAGGCGGGGACTAGCAGGAGGCGCAGATACGCAGTATTTT
CDR3 protein: CSARRGLAGGADTQYF

clone size: many
D gene: TRBD1
J gene: TRBJ1-1
CDR3 length: 16
V gene: TRBV10-1
CDR3 DNA: TGCGCCAGCTTCCGGGACAGGTCCACAAGGAACACTGAAGCTTTCTTT
CDR3 protein: CASFRDRSTRNTEAFF

clone size: many
D gene: TRBD2
J gene: TRBJ2-1
CDR3 length: 16
V gene: TRBV6-1
CDR3 DNA: TGTGCCAGCAGTGTTAGCGGGAGGAGCTCCTACAATGAGCAGTTCTTC
CDR3 protein: CASSVSGRSSYNEQFF

clone size: many
D gene: TRBD2
J gene: TRBJ2-3
CDR3 length: 15
V gene: TRBV3-1
CDR3 DNA: TGTGCCAGCAGCCCCCGGGAGCGGGACACAGATACGCAGTATTTT
CDR3 protein: CASSPRERDTDTQYF

clone size: NA
D gene: TRBD2
J gene: TRBJ2-1
CDR3 length: 14
V gene: TRBV7-9
CDR3 DNA: TGTGCCAGCTTCTTGAAGCTAGCGGGAGGCTACGAGTTCTTC
CDR3 protein: CASFLKLAGGYEFF

clone size: many
D gene: TRBD1
J gene: TRBJ1-5
CDR3 length: 15
V gene: TRBV20-1
CDR3 DNA: TGCAGTGCTAGGGAGACAGGGGGCAAGGGTCAGCCCCAGCATTTT
CDR3 protein: CSARETGGKGQPQHF

clone size: many
D gene: NA
J gene: TRBJ2-2
CDR3 length: 16
V gene: TRBV30
CDR3 DNA: TGTGCCTGGAGTCCGCATTCGGGCCCCAACACCGGGGAGCTGTTTTTT
CDR3 protein: CAWSPHSGPNTGELFF

clone size: many
D gene: NA
J gene: TRBJ2-1
CDR3 length: 15
V gene: TRBV27
CDR3 DNA: TGTGCCAGCAGTCCGAGACAGCTCTCCTACAATGAGCAGTTCTTC
CDR3 protein: CASSPRQLSYNEQFF

clone size: many
D gene: NA
J gene: TRBJ1-2
CDR3 length: 13
V gene: TRBV7-9
CDR3 DNA: TGTGCCAGCAGCTTAAACGGAGTAGACGGCTACACCTTC
CDR3 protein: CASSLNGVDGYTF

clone size: many
D gene: TRBD1
J gene: TRBJ1-1
CDR3 length: 15
V gene: TRBV7-2
CDR3 DNA: TGTGCCAGCAGCTTAGGACAGGGGATGAACACTGAAGCTTTCTTT
CDR3 protein: CASSLGQGMNTEAFF

clone size: many
D gene: NA
J gene: TRBJ2-3
CDR3 length: 13
V gene: TRBV5-1
CDR3 DNA: TGCGCCAGCAGCTTGACGGCTGAGGATACGCAGTATTTT
CDR3 protein: CASSLTAEDTQYF

clone size: many
D gene: NA
J gene: TRBJ1-2
CDR3 length: 13
V gene: TRBV5-1
CDR3 DNA: TGCGCCAGCAGGGCGCATAGTGGCTATGGCTACACCTTC
CDR3 protein: CASRAHSGYGYTF

clone size: once
D gene: NA
J gene: TRBJ2-3
CDR3 length: 13
V gene: TRBV29-1
CDR3 DNA: TGCAGTGTCTGGGACCAGTCGCCAGATACGCAGTATTTT
CDR3 protein: CSVWDQSPDTQYF

clone size: many
D gene: TRBD1
J gene: TRBJ2-7
CDR3 length: 13
V gene: TRBV5-6
CDR3 DNA: TGTGCCAGCAGTTTGACAGGGGGCGGGGAGCAGTACTTC
CDR3 protein: CASSLTGGGEQYF

clone size: many
D gene: TRBD2
J gene: TRBJ2-5
CDR3 length: 15
V gene: TRBV11-1
CDR3 DNA: TGTGCCAGCAGCACAGGACTAGCGCCACAAGAGACCCAGTACTTC
CDR3 protein: CASSTGLAPQETQYF

clone size: many
D gene: TRBD2
J gene: TRBJ2-1
CDR3 length: 16
V gene: TRBV12-3/TRBV12-4
CDR3 DNA: TGTGCCAGCAGTTTAAGGGGCGGGAGAGTAGAAAATGAGCAGTTCTTC
CDR3 protein: CASSLRGGRVENEQFF

clone size: many
D gene: TRBD1
J gene: TRBJ2-7
CDR3 length: 16
V gene: TRBV12-3/TRBV12-4
CDR3 DNA: TGTGCCAGCACCGGAGACACGGACAGGGGACGGGGCGAGCAGTACTTC
CDR3 protein: CASTGDTDRGRGEQYF

clone size: many
D gene: NA
J gene: TRBJ1-1
CDR3 length: 13
V gene: TRBV18
CDR3 DNA: TGTGCCAGCTCACCCGAAATGAACACTGAAGCTTTCTTT
CDR3 protein: CASSPEMNTEAFF

clone size: few
D gene: NA
J gene: TRBJ1-5
CDR3 length: 13
V gene: TRBV30
CDR3 DNA: TGTGCCTGGAGTGGCAGGGGTAAGCAGCCCCAGCATTTT
CDR3 protein: CAWSGRGKQPQHF

clone size: many
D gene: TRBD2
J gene: TRBJ2-2
CDR3 length: 17
V gene: TRBV3-1
CDR3 DNA: TGTGCCAGCAGCCACCCCGGGACTAGCGGGGGGACCGGGGAGCTGTTTTTT
CDR3 protein: CASSHPGTSGGTGELFF

clone size: many
D gene: NA
J gene: TRBJ1-1
CDR3 length: 11
V gene: TRBV3-1
CDR3 DNA: TGTGCCAGCAGCGAAAACACTGAAGCTTTCTTT
CDR3 protein: CASSENTEAFF

clone size: many
D gene: NA
J gene: TRBJ2-1
CDR3 length: 16
V gene: TRBV27
CDR3 DNA: TGTGCCAGCAGTCCCCGACTCCAACGCTCCTACAATGAGCAGTTCTTC
CDR3 protein: CASSPRLQRSYNEQFF

clone size: many
D gene: NA
J gene: TRBJ2-5
CDR3 length: 11
V gene: TRBV12-3/TRBV12-4
CDR3 DNA: TGTGCCAGCAGTTTAGTTGAGACCCAGTACTTC
CDR3 protein: CASSLVETQYF